This TCR beta chain is from a study of T cell changes during pregnancy in multiple sclerosis. The data were produced by immunoSEQ multiplex PCR, yet TCRdb's version contains in-frame clones alone and is incomplete. The sample has 35,000 to 45,000 clones; 80% to 95% are singletons. The V gene's germline CDR1 is SGDLS and CDR2 YYNGEE. The V gene end was trimmed by 4 bases and the J gene end by 3 bases; junction bases not matched to a gene: 8. The length of the CDR3 is 16 residues. The sample consisted of CD4+ T cells from peripheral blood mononuclear cells, taken in the third trimester of pregnancy. The TCR was taken from a female donor with multiple sclerosis, enrolled in a pregnancy study. V and J are TRBV9 and TRBJ1-1; TRBD1 aligns across 11 bases. The CDR3 sequence: CASSPGQGASDTEAFF. The CDR3 nucleotides are TGTGCCAGCAGCCCAGGACAGGGGGCGTCGGACACTGAAGCTTTCTTT.